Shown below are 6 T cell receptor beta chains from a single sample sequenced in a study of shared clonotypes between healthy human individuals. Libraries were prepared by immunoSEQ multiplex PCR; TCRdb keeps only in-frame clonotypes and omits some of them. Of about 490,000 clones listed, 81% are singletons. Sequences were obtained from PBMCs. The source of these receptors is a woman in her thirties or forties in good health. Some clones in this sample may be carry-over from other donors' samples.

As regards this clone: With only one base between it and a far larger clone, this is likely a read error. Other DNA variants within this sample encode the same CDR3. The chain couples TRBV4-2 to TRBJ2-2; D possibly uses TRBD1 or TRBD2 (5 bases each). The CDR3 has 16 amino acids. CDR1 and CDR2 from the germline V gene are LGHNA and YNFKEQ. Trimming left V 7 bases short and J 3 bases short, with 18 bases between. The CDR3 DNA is TGTGCCAGCAACCCGTTGGGGCAGGGAGACACCGGGGAGCTGTTTTTT. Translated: CASNPLGQGDTGELFF.

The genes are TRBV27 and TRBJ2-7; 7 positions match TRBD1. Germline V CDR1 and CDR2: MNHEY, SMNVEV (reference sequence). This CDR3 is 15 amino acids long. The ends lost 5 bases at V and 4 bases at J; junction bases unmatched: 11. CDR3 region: CASSPTGTADYEQYF. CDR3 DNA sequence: TGTGCCAGCAGTCCCACCGGGACAGCGGATTACGAGCAGTACTTC.

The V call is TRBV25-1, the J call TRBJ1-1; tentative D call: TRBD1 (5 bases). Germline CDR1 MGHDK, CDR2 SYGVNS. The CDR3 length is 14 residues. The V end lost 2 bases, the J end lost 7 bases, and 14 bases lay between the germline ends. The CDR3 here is CASSERRPGGEAFF. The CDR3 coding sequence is TGTGCCAGCAGTGAAAGACGGCCCGGGGGTGAAGCTTTCTTT.

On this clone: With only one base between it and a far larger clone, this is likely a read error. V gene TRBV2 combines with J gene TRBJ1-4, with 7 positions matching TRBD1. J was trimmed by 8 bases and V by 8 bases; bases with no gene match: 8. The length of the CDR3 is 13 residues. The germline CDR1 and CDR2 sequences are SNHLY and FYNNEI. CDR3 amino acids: CASGGQVGEKLFF. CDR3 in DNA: TGTGCCAGCGGTGGACAGGTTGGGGAAAAACTGTTTTTT.

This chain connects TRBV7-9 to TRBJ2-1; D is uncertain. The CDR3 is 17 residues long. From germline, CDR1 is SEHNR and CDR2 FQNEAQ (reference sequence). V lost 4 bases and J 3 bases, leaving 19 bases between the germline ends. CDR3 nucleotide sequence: TGTGCCAGCAGCTACCCCCCGACATGGCCAATCTACAATGAGCAGTTCTTC. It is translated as CASSYPPTWPIYNEQFF. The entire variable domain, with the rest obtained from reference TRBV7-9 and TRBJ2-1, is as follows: DTGVSQNPRHKITKRGQNVTFRCDPISEHNRLYWYRQTLGQGPEFLTYFQNEAQLEKSRLLSDRFSAERPKGSFSTLEIQRTEQGDSAMYLCASSYPPTWPIYNEQFFGPGTRLTVL.

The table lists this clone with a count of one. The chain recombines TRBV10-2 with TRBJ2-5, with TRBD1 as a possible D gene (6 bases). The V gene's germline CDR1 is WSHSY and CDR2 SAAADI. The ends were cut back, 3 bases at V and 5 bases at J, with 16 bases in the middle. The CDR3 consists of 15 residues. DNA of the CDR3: TGCGCCAGCAGTGATTCTCGGACAGCTCGCGAGACCCAGTACTTC. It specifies CASSDSRTARETQYF.